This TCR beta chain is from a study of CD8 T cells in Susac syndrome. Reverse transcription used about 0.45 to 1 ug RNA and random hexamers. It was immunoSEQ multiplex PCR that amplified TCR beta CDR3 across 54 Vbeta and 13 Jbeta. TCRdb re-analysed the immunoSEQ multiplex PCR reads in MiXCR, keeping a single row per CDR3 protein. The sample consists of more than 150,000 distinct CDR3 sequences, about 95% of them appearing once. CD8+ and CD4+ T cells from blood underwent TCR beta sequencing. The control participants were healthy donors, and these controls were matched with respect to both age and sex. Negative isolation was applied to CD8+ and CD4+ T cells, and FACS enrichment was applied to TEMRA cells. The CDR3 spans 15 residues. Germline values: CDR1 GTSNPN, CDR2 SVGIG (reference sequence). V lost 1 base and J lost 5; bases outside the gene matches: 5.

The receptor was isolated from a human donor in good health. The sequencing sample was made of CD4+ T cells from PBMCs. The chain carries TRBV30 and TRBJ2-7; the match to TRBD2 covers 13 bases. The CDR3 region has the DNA TGTGCCTGGAGTGCCGGACTAGCGGGGGTTCACGAGCAGTACTTC. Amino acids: CAWSAGLAGVHEQYF.